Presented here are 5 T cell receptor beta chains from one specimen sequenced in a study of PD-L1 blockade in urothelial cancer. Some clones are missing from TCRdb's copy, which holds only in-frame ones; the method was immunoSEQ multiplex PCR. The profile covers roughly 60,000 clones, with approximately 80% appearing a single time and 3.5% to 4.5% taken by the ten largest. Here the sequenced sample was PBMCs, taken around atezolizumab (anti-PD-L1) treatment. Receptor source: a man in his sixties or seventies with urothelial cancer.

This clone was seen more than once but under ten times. The CDR3, as DNA: TGTGCCAGCAGCAGTGGAGCTGGAAACACCATATATTTT. This gives the protein CASSSGAGNTIYF. The rearrangement links TRBV13 to TRBJ1-3; D remains ambiguous. The germline gives CDR1 PRHDT, CDR2 FYEKMQ (reference sequence). This CDR3 spans 13 amino acids. Deletions cut 5 bases from V and 2 bases from J, with 7 bases between.

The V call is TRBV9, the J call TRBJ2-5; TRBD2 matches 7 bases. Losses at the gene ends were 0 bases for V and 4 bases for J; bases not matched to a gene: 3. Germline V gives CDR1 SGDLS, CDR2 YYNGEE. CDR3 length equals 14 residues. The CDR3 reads CASSVEPGGETQYF. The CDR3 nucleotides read TGTGCCAGCAGCGTAGAACCGGGGGGAGAGACCCAGTACTTC.

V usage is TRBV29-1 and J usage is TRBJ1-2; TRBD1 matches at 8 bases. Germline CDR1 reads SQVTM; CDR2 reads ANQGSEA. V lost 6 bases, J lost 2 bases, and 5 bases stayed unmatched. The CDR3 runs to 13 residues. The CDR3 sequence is CSVATGGNYGYTF. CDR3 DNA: TGCAGCGTAGCTACAGGGGGGAACTATGGCTACACCTTC.

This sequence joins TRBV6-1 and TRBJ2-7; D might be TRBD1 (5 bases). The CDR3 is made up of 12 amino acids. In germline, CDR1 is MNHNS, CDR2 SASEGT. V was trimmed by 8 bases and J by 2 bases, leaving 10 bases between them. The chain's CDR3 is CASGAVTYEQYF. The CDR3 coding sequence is TGTGCCAGCGGGGCCGTGACCTACGAGCAGTACTTC.

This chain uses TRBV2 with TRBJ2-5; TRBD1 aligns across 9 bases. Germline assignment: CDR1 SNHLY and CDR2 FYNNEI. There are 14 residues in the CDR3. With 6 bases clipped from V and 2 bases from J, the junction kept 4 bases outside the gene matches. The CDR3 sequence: CASRPDRGQETQYF. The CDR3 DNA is TGTGCCAGCAGGCCAGACAGGGGGCAAGAGACCCAGTACTTC.